Listed below are T cell receptor beta chains from one sample, sequenced in a study of early T cells in non-severe SARS-CoV-2 infection. TCRdb reanalysed the 5' RACE reads using MiXCR and keeps one entry per CDR3 protein. The sample has around 99,000 distinct CDR3 sequences; 11% are singletons. The material sequenced was whole blood. The origin of the receptors is an adult who was a healthcare worker with PCR-confirmed SARS-CoV-2 infection or an uninfected control (not recorded which). CDR3s include the opening cysteine and the closing phenylalanine or tryptophan.

>TRBJ2-7|TRBV20-1
CSASAGTNYEQYF
>TRBJ2-3|TRBV28
CASRREYSTDTQYF
>TRBJ2-1|TRBV7-9
CASSTRSHRPNEAQPFF
>TRBJ2-1|TRBV6-2/TRBV6-3
CASTRLNEQFF
>TRBJ1-1|TRBV6-5
CASTKDQVNTEAFF
>TRBJ2-5|TRBV6-2/TRBV6-3
CASSRSEETQYF
>TRBJ1-5|TRBV12-3/TRBV12-4
CASRSDTRHQPQHF
>TRBJ2-1|TRBV28
CASGYGDPYNEQFF
>TRBJ1-2|TRBV7-6
CASSPHPGTGFIRPKYGYTF
>TRBJ1-2|TRBV28
CASSSTQIVYGYTF
>TRBJ2-7|TRBV3-1
CASSPGLADYEQYF
>TRBJ1-2|TRBV10-3
CAISELDSGYGYTF
>TRBJ2-2|TRBV5-6
CAGLKLNTGELFF
>TRBJ2-2|TRBV4-3
CASSQGDRGPGELFF
>TRBJ2-1|TRBV5-8
CASSYKSGYPYNEQFF
>TRBJ1-4|TRBV11-2
CASSLAGIPEKLFF
>TRBJ2-1|TRBV27
CASSLSGRAHNEQFF
>TRBJ1-5|TRBV6-2/TRBV6-3
CASSNSQPQHF
>TRBJ2-7|TRBV28
CASRLAGAYEQYF
>TRBJ1-1|TRBV27
CASSLSTITEAFF
>TRBJ2-7|TRBV29-1
CSGMGPGEQYF
>TRBJ2-7|TRBV12-3/TRBV12-4
CASSSPPAGQGAPYF
>TRBJ2-5|TRBV9
CASSVAGGSETQYF
>TRBJ2-7|TRBV12-3/TRBV12-4
CASSQTGIPNEQYF
>TRBJ2-1|TRBV28
CASTRAGVNNEQFF
>TRBJ1-2|TRBV28
CASSSGGYGYTF
>TRBJ2-1|TRBV6-5
CASSYGGHEQFF
>TRBJ2-1|TRBV4-3
CASSQGGARYNEQFF
>TRBJ1-3|TRBV5-6
CASSFPGNTIYF
>TRBJ2-5|TRBV7-2
CASSFQLAAETQYF
>TRBJ2-3|TRBV11-2
CASSLDGSPDTQYF
>TRBJ2-7|TRBV7-8
CASSPTGVAGGPVSYEQYF
>TRBJ2-5|TRBV3-1
CASSLAGAPGETQYF
>TRBJ2-3|TRBV14
CASSRRRGGDTQYF
>TRBJ1-2|TRBV3-1
CASGNREGAYGYTF
>TRBJ2-7|TRBV6-5
CASSPGQGNMYEQYF
>TRBJ2-3|TRBV4-1
CASSQEPSGYTDTQYF
>TRBJ2-7|TRBV6-2/TRBV6-3
CASSGTLGHSYEQYF
>TRBJ2-3|TRBV3-1
CASSQEGPIGGEDTQYF
>TRBJ1-6|TRBV5-1
CASSQTQGNSPLHF
>TRBJ2-7|TRBV12-3/TRBV12-4
CASSFQAGQGHEQYF
>TRBJ2-1|TRBV7-2
CASKPLPGRERGEQFF
>TRBJ2-6|TRBV20-1
CSANPGQTSSSGANVLTF
>TRBJ2-7|TRBV28
CASRTLAPPWGEQYF
>TRBJ2-1|TRBV6-5
CASSYIATSGGNEQFF
>TRBJ2-3|TRBV20-1
CSARVSLAATDTQYF
>TRBJ1-2|TRBV28
CASSSTGGPHLGYTF
>TRBJ2-3|TRBV12-3/TRBV12-4
CASTLGPAGRDTQYF
>TRBJ2-3|TRBV29-1
CSVSGDSTDTQYF
>TRBJ2-7|TRBV24-1
CATSAGGYEQYF
>TRBJ2-7|TRBV12-3/TRBV12-4
CASSSIRYEQYF
>TRBJ2-5|TRBV30
CAWSLLGETQYF
>TRBJ2-2|TRBV29-1
CSVEARHTGELFF
>TRBJ2-7|TRBV5-1
CASSPRTGSYEQYF
>TRBJ2-2|TRBV5-1
CASSLRPNPGELFF
>TRBJ2-5|TRBV28
CASSHSFGQETQYF